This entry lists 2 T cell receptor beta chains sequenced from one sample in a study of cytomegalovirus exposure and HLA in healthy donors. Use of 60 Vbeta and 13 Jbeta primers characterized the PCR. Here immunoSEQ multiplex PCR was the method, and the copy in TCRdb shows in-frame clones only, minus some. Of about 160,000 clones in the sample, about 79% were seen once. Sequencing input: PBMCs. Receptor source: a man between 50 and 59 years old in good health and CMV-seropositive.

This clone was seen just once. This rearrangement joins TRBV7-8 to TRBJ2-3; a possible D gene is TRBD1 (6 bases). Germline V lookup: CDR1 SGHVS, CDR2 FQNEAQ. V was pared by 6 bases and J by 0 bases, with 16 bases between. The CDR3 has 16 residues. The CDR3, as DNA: TGTGCCAGCAGGACGGGGACAACGGGTAGCACAGATACGCAGTATTTT. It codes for CASRTGTTGSTDTQYF.

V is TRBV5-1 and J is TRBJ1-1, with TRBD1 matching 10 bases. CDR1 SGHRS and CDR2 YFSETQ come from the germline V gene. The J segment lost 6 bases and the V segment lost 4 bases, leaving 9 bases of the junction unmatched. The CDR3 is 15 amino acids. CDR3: CASSITTGGRSEAFF. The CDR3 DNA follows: TGCGCCAGCAGCATTACGACAGGGGGCAGGTCTGAAGCTTTCTTT.